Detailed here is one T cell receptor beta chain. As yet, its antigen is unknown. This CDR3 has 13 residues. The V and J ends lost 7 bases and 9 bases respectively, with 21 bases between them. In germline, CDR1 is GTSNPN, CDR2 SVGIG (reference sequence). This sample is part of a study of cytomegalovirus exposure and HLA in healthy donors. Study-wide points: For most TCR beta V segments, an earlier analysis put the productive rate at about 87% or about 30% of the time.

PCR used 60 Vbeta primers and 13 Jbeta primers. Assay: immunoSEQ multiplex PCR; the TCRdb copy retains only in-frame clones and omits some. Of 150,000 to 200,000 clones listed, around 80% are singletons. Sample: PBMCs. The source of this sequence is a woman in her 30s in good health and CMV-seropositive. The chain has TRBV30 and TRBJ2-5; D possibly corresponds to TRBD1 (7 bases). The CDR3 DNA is TGTGCCTCTGAACAGGGGCGCGGGACGGCCCAGTACTTC. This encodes CASEQGRGTAQYF.